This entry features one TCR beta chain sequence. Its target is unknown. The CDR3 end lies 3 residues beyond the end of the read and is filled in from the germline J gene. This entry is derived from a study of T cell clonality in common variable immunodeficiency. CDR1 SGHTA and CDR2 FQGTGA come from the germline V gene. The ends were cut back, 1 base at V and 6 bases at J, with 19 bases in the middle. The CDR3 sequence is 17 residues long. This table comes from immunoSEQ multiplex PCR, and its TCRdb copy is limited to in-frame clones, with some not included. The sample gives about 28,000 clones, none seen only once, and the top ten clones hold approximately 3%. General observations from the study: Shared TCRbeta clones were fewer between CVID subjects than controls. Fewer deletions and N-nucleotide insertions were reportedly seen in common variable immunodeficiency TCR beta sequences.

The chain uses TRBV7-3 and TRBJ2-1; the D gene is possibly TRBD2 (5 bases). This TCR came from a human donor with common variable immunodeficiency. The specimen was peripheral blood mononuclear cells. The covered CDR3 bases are TGTGCCAGCAGCTTAAATAGAGCGTTCAACCGGGGCAATGAG. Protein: CASSLNRAFNRGNE. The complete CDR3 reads CASSLNRAFNRGNEQFF.